This T cell receptor beta chain was recovered during a study of blood T cell repertoires in COVID-19. Overall study: There were acute and convalescent COVID-19 samples, and they came from the United States, Italy and Spain. PBMCs, B-cell-depleted T cells, or T cells provided the cDNA or gDNA that made up the material.

The CDR3 has 14 amino acids. CDR1 and CDR2 from the germline V gene are SGHRS and YFSETQ. The V and J ends lost 4 bases and 0 bases, in that order; junction bases with no gene match: 3. This clone has just one count. Other DNA sequences in this sample translate to the same CDR3. Authors' analysis steps: From reference gene primer amplification, estimates of nucleated cell counts were derived. Data came from immunoSEQ multiplex PCR; TCRdb stores just in-frame clones and leaves some out. V, J and clone size are those of that table, while D and trimming were read from the DNA. The sample gives roughly 230,000 clones, roughly 85% of which show up once; about 3.6% is in the top ten.

Sequencing used peripheral blood. The source of this sequence is a woman older than 75 with acute or convalescent COVID-19. The genes are TRBV5-1 and TRBJ1-2; 7 positions match TRBD1. DNA for the CDR3: TGCGCCAGCAGCCCCCAGGGGGCTAACTATGGCTACACCTTC. Translated: CASSPQGANYGYTF.